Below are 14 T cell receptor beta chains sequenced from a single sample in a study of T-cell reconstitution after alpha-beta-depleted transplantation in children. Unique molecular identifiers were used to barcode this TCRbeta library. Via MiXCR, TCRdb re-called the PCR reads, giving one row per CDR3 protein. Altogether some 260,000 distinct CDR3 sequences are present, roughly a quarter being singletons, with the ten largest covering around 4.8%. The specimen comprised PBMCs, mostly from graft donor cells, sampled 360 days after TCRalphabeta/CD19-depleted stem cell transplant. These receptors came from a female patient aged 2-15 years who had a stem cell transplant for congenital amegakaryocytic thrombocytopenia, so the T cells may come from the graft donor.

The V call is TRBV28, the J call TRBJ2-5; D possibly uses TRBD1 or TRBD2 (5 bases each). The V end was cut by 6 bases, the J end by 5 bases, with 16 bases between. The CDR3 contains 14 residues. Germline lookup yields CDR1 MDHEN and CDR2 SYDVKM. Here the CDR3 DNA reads TGTGCCAGCAGCCTCCGGGACGGCGTGGAGACCCAGTACTTC. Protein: CASSLRDGVETQYF. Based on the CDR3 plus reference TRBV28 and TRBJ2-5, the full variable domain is DVKVTQSSRYLVKRTGEKVFLECVQDMDHENMFWYRQDPGLGLRLIYFSYDVKMKEKGDIPEGYSVSREKKERFSLILESASTNQTSMYLCASSLRDGVETQYFGPGTRLLVL.

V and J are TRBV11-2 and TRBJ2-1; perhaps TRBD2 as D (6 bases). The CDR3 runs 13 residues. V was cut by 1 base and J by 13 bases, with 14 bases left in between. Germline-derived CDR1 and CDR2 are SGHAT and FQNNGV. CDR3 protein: CASSLGPGERQFF. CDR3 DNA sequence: TGTGCCAGCAGCTTAGGGCCGGGGGAGAGACAGTTCTTC.

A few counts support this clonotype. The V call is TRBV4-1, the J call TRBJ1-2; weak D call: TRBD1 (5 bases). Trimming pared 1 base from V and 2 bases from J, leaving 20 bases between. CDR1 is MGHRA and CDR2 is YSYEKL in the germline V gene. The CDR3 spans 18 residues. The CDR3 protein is CASSQGGQGLITNYGYTF. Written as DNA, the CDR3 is TGCGCCAGCAGCCAAGGAGGGCAGGGCCTAATTACCAACTATGGCTACACCTTC.

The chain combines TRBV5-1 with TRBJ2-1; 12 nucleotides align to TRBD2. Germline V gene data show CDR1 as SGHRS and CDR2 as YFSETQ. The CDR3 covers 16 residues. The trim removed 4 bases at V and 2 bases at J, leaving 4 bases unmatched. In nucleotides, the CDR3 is TGCGCCAGCAGCCCACTAGCGGGAGGTCCCTACAATGAGCAGTTCTTC. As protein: CASSPLAGGPYNEQFF.

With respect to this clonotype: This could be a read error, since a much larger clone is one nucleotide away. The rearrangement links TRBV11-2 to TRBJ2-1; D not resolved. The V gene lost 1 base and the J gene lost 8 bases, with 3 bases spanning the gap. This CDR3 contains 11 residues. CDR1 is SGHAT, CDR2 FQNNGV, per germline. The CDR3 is CASSLGYEQFF. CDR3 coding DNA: TGTGCCAGCAGCTTAGGATATGAGCAGTTCTTC.

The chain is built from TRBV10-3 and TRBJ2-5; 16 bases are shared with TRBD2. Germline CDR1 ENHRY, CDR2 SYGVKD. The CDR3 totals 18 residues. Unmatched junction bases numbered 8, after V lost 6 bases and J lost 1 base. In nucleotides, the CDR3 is TGTGCCATCAGGGAGGGGACTAGCGGGAGGGACCGCCAAGAGACCCAGTACTTC. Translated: CAIREGTSGRDRQETQYF.

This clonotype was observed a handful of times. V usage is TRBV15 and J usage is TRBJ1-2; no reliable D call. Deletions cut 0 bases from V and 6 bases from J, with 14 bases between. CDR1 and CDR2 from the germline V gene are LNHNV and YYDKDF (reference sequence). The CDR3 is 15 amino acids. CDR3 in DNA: TGTGCCACCAGCAGAGATGGACTATCTCCGGATGGCTACACCTTC. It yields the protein CATSRDGLSPDGYTF.

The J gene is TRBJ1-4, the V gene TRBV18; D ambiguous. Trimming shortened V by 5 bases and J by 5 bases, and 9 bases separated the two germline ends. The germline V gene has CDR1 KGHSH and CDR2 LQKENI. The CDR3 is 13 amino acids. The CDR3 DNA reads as TGTGCCAGCTCAACGGACGGGAATGAAAAACTGTTTTTT. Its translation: CASSTDGNEKLFF.

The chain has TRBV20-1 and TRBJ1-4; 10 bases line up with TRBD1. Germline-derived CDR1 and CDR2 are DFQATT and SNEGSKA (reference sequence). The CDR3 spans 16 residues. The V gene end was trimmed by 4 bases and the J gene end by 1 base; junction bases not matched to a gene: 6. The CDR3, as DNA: TGCAGTGCTAAAGGGACAGGGGTGCAAACTAATGAAAAACTGTTTTTT. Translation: CSAKGTGVQTNEKLFF.

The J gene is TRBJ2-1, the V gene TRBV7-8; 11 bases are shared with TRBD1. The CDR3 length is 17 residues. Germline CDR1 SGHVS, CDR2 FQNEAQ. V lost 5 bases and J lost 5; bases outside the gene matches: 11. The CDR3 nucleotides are TGTGCCAGCAGCACATACCCCCGGGACAGGGGGGACAATGAGCAGTTCTTC. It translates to CASSTYPRDRGDNEQFF.

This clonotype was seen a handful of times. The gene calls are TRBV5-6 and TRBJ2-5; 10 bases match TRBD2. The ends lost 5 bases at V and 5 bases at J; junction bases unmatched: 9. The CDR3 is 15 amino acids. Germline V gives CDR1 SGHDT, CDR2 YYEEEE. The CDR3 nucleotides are TGTGCCAGCAGTATCCTAGCGGGAGCATGGGAGACCCAGTACTTC. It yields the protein CASSILAGAWETQYF.

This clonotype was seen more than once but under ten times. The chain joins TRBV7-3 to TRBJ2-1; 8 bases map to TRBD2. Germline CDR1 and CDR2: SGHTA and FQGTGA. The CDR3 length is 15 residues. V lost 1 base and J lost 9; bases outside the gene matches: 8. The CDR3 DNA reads TGTGCCAGCAGCTTAATGGCGGGAGGCGTTCCTGAGCAGTTCTTC. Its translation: CASSLMAGGVPEQFF.

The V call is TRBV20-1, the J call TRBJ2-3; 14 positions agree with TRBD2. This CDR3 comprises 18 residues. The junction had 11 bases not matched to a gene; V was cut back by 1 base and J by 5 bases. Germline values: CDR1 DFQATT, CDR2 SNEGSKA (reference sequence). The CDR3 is CSARAGLAGTSGRDTQYF. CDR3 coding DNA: TGCAGTGCTAGAGCGGGATTGGCCGGGACTAGCGGGAGAGATACGCAGTATTTT.

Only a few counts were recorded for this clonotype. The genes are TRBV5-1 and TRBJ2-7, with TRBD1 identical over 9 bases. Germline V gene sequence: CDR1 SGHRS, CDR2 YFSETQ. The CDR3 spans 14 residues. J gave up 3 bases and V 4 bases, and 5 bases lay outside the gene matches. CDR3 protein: CASSARQGDYEQYF. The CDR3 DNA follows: TGCGCCAGCAGCGCGAGACAGGGGGACTACGAGCAGTACTTC.